This T cell receptor beta chain was captured by sequencing in a study of blood T cell repertoires in COVID-19. Study overall: PBMCs, B-cell-depleted T cells, or T cells were the source of the cDNA or gDNA that made up the material.

In the original workflow: Amplification from reference gene primers served as the basis for estimated nucleated cell counts. Assay: immunoSEQ multiplex PCR; the TCRdb copy retains only in-frame clones and omits some. Clone size and V and J calls were adopted from that table, with D and trimming inferred from the DNA. The table includes 75,000 to 100,000 clones, approximately 89% detected once. Germline V gene sequence: CDR1 SGHRS, CDR2 YFSETQ. Trimming stripped 4 bases from V and 7 bases from J, with 17 bases between. This CDR3 has 14 amino acids. The sequenced sample was peripheral blood. The clonotype originates from a human donor with acute or convalescent COVID-19. The donor label of this sample is uncertain. V and J are TRBV5-1 and TRBJ2-5; a possible D gene is TRBD1 (5 bases). CDR3 protein: CASSETVQYGTQYF. The DNA for the CDR3 is TGCGCCAGCAGCGAGACAGTCCAGTACGGGACCCAGTACTTC.